This note documents a single T cell receptor beta chain sequence. Only in-frame clones appear in the TCRdb table, and some are missing; sequencing was by immunoSEQ multiplex PCR. The repertoire holds more than 550,000 clones, over 55% seen once, with more than 1.5% in the top ten. The sample comes from a study of shared clonotypes between healthy human individuals. Losses at the gene ends were 3 bases for V and 0 bases for J; bases not matched to a gene: 9. Per the germline V gene, CDR1 is SGHDT and CDR2 is YYEEEE. The CDR3 covers 17 residues. Material for sequencing was memory CD4+ T cells sorted from blood. The subset here: CD45RA-negative fraction. This chain links TRBV5-6 with TRBJ1-1; TRBD1 matches at 9 bases. The origin of this receptor is a woman aged 25 to 39 in good health. As DNA, the CDR3 is TGTGCCAGCAGCTCTGTCGCAGGACAGGGGATGAACACTGAAGCTTTCTTT. Its protein is CASSSVAGQGMNTEAFF.